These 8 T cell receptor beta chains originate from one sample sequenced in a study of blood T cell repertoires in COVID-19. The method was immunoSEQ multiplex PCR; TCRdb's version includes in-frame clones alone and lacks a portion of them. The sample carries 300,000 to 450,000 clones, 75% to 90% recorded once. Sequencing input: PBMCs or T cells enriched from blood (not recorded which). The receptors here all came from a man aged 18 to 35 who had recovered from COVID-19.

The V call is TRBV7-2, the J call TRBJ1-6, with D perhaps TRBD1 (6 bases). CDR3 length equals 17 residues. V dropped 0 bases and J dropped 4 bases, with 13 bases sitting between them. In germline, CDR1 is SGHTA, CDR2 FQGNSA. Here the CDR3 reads CASSLALTGLYNSPLHF. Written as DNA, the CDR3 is TGTGCCAGCAGCTTAGCGCTGACAGGCCTATATAATTCACCCCTCCACTTT.

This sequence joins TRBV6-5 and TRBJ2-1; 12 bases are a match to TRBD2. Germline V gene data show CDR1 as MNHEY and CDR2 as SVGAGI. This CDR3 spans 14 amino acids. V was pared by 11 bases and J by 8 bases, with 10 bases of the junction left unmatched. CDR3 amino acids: CAVQGLAGFYEQFF. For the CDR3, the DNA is TGTGCCGTACAAGGACTAGCGGGATTCTATGAGCAGTTCTTC.

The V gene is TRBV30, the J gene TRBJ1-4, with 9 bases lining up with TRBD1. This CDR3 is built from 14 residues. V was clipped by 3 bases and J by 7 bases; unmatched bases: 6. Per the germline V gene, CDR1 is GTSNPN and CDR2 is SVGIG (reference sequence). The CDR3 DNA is TGTGCCTGGAGGAACAGGGGGCAAGGTGAAAAACTGTTTTTT. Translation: CAWRNRGQGEKLFF.

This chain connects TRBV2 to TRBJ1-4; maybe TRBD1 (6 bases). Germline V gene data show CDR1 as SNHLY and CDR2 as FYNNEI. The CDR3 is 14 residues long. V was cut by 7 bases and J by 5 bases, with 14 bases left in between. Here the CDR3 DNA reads TGTGCCAGCACCCCCCAGGGGCGGAATGAAAAACTGTTTTTT. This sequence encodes CASTPQGRNEKLFF.

CDR3 sequence: CASSLRQTTNEKLFF. The CDR3 nucleotides are TGCGCCAGCAGCTTACGACAGACAACTAATGAAAAACTGTTTTTT. The gene calls are TRBV5-1 and TRBJ1-4; perhaps TRBD1 as D (5 bases). This CDR3 spans 15 amino acids. CDR1 and CDR2 (germline): SGHRS, YFSETQ. Trimming removed 2 bases from V and 0 bases from J, with 8 bases in between.

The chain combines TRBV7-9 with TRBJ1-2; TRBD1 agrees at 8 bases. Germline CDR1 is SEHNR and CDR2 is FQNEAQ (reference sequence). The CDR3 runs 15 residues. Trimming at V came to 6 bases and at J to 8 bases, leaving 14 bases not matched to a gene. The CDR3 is CASRPRTGSSKGYTF. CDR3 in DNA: TGTGCCAGCAGGCCCCGGACAGGGTCCTCCAAGGGCTACACCTTC.

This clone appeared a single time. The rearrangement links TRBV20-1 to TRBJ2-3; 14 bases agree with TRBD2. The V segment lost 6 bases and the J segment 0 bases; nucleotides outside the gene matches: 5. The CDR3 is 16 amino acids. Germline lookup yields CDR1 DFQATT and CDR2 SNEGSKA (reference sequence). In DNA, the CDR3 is TGCAGTGCCAGTGGGACTAGCGGGGGTAGCACAGATACGCAGTATTTT. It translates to CSASGTSGGSTDTQYF.

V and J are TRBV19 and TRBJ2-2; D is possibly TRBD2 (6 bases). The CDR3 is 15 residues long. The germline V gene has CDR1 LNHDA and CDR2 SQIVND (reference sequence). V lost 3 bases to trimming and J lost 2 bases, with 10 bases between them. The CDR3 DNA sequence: TGTGCCAGTAGTATCGGACTACTTAACACCGGGGAGCTGTTTTTT. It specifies CASSIGLLNTGELFF.